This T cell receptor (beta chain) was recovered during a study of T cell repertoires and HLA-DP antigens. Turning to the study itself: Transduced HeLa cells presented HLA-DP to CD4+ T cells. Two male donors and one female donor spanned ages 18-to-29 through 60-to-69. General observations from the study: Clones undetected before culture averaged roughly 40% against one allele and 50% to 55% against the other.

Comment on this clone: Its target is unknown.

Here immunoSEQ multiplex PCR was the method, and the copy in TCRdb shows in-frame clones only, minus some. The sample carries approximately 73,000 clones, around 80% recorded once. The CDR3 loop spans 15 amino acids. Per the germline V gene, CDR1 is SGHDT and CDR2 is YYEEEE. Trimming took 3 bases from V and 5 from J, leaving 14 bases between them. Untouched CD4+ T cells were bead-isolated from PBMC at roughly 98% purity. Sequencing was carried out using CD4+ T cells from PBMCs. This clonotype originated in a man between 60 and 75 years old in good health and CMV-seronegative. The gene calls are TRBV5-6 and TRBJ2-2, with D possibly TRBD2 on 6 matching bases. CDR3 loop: CASSSGTVWTGELFF. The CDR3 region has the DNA TGTGCCAGCAGCTCTGGGACTGTATGGACCGGGGAGCTGTTTTTT.